Presented here are 31 T cell receptor beta chains from one specimen sequenced in a study (dated by TCRdb to about 2015). CD4+CD25+CD127-/low cells were isolated as Tregs. Library prep was done by 5' RACE. Sequencing was carried out with an Illumina MiSeq. TCRdb ran its own pipeline on the public reads, namely fastp trimming at Q25 and MiXCR clone calling, and kept in-frame beta chains. Rows are combined by CDR3 protein, so each entry shows the most common genes and DNA. The sample table records approximately 10,000 distinct CDR3 sequences; about a third of these occur just once. About 6% of the sample belongs to the ten largest clones. Sequenced material: Tregs sorted from blood. These receptors all come from a female donor with breast cancer.

This clonotype occurred a few times. CDR3 DNA sequence: TGCGCCAGCAGCTATACAGGGGGGTCCTACAATGAGCAGTTCTTC. Residues: CASSYTGGSYNEQFF. This chain joins TRBV5-1 and TRBJ2-1; 8 bases map to TRBD1. Germline V CDR1 and CDR2: SGHRS, YFSETQ. With 3 bases clipped from V and 1 base from J, the junction kept 3 bases outside the gene matches. CDR3 length equals 15 residues.

In this sample, this clonotype turned up a few times. CDR3 DNA: TGCGCCAGCAGCCTGGAAGGCTATTCCCAGGGGATCTACACCTTC. Protein: CASSLEGYSQGIYTF. The rearrangement joins TRBV5-1 to TRBJ1-2, with a weak D call TRBD1 (6 bases). This CDR3 has 15 amino acids. V was shortened by 4 bases and J by 10 bases, with 23 bases between the two germline ends. Germline-derived CDR1 and CDR2 are SGHRS and YFSETQ. Full variable domain (rest looked up from reference TRBV5-1 and TRBJ1-2): KAGVTQTPRYLIKTRGQQVTLSCSPISGHRSVSWYQQTPGQGLQFLFEYFSETQRNKGNFPGRFSGRQFSNSRSEMNVSTLELGDSALYLCASSLEGYSQGIYTFGSGTRLTVV.

The rearrangement links TRBV7-2 to TRBJ1-5; TRBD1 is a possible D gene (6 bases). This CDR3 region has 16 residues. The ends were cut back, 0 bases at V and 4 bases at J, with 13 bases in the middle. Germline V CDR1 and CDR2: SGHTA, FQGNSA. The CDR3 DNA reads TGTGCCAGCAGCTTAGCACCCGGACAGAGTAATCAGCCCCAGCATTTT. It specifies CASSLAPGQSNQPQHF. Variable domain in full (rest from reference TRBV7-2 and TRBJ1-5): GAGVSQSPSNKVTEKGKDVELRCDPISGHTALYWYRQSLGQGLEFLIYFQGNSAPDKSGLPSDRFSAERTGGSVSTLTIQRTQQEDSAVYLCASSLAPGQSNQPQHFGDGTRLSIL.

This chain connects TRBV2 to TRBJ2-1; TRBD1 is a possible D gene (5 bases). V was trimmed by 7 bases and J by 2 bases, leaving 12 bases between them. The germline gives CDR1 SNHLY, CDR2 FYNNEI. The length of the CDR3 is 14 residues. CDR3 coding DNA: TGTGCCAGCATTCCCAGGGCCCCCTACAATGAGCAGTTCTTC. It encodes CASIPRAPYNEQFF. Based on the CDR3 plus reference TRBV2 and TRBJ2-1, the full variable domain is EPEVTQTPSHQVTQMGQEVILRCVPISNHLYFYWYRQILGQKVEFLVSFYNNEISEKSEIFDDQFSVERPDGSNFTLKIRSTKLEDSAMYFCASIPRAPYNEQFFGPGTRLTVL.

A remark on this clonotype: The junction departs from the called germline gene at one end, perhaps through a read error. The chain has TRBV28 and TRBJ2-1, with a possible D match to TRBD2 (5 bases). The length of the CDR3 is 13 residues. Germline assignment: CDR1 MDHEN and CDR2 SYDVKM. CDR3 residues: CASSLSAVNEQLF. Here the CDR3 DNA reads TGTGCCAGCAGTTTATCAGCGGTTAATGAGCAGTTGTTC.

The chain is built from TRBV29-1 and TRBJ1-5; D remains ambiguous. CDR1 is SQVTM and CDR2 is ANQGSEA in the germline V gene. Trimming pared 2 bases from V and 3 bases from J, leaving 11 bases between. There are 14 residues in the CDR3. Here the CDR3 DNA reads TGCAGCGTTGAATTTTTTTGGTACAATCAGCCCCAGCATTTT. This codes for CSVEFFWYNQPQHF. Full variable domain (rest looked up from reference TRBV29-1 and TRBJ1-5): SAVISQKPSRDICQRGTSLTIQCQVDSQVTMMFWYRQQPGQSLTLIATANQGSEATYESGFVIDKFPISRPNLTFSTLTVSNMSPEDSSIYLCSVEFFWYNQPQHFGDGTRLSIL.

This chain links TRBV6-2 or TRBV6-3 with TRBJ1-5; D not resolved. Germline CDR1 and CDR2: MNHEY and SVGEGT. With 2 bases removed from V and 3 bases from J, the gap between germline ends came to 20 bases. The CDR3 length is 18 residues. For the CDR3, the DNA is TGTGCCAGCAGTTACCACCGGACGGCAATAGACTTCAATCAGCCCCAGCATTTT. Residues: CASSYHRTAIDFNQPQHF.

This clonotype occurred a few times. The rearrangement uses TRBV7-2 and TRBJ1-1, with no clear D. CDR1 is SGHTA and CDR2 is FQGNSA in the germline V gene. This CDR3 contains 16 residues. V lost 5 bases, J lost 0 bases, and 16 bases lay in between. CDR3 protein: CASSVDGGAMNTEAFF. Here the CDR3 DNA reads TGTGCCAGCAGCGTCGACGGAGGCGCCATGAACACTGAAGCTTTCTTT.

By sample fraction, this clonotype is medium-sized (0.01 to 0.1%). The CDR3 nucleotides read TGTGCCAGCAGTAGAATTGCTAGCGGGATGATAGATACGCAGTATTTT. Translation gives CASSRIASGMIDTQYF. V gene TRBV12-3 or TRBV12-4 combines with J gene TRBJ2-3; 9 bases are a match to TRBD2. V was pared by 5 bases and J by 5 bases, with 11 bases of the junction left unmatched. The CDR3 runs 16 residues.

V usage is TRBV27 and J usage is TRBJ2-1, with 8 bases lining up with TRBD2. CDR3 size: 14 residues. The J segment lost 7 bases and the V segment lost 6 bases, leaving 8 bases of the junction unmatched. CDR1 is MNHEY, CDR2 SMNVEV, per germline (reference sequence). The CDR3 sequence: CASRRAGVSNEQFF. DNA of the CDR3: TGTGCCAGCAGACGAGCGGGAGTATCAAATGAGCAGTTCTTC.

This clonotype is classed as medium-sized (0.01 to 0.1%). The chain has TRBV20-1 and TRBJ2-1; TRBD1 matches at 9 bases. There are 14 residues in the CDR3. J was trimmed by 5 bases and V by 5 bases; bases with no gene match: 7. Germline V lookup: CDR1 DFQATT, CDR2 SNEGSKA (reference sequence). As DNA, the CDR3 is TGCAGTGCTCCTAACAGGGGGCGCGACAATGAGCAGTTCTTC. Its protein is CSAPNRGRDNEQFF.

The CDR3 nucleotides read TGTGCCAGCAGCTTATCACAGGAGCAGTTCTTC. It translates to CASSLSQEQFF. The V and J genes are TRBV11-1 and TRBJ2-1; D remains ambiguous. This CDR3 comprises 11 residues. CDR1 and CDR2 from the germline V gene are SGHAT and FQDESV (reference sequence). Trimming pared 2 bases from V and 10 bases from J, leaving 6 bases between. Combining the CDR3 with reference TRBV11-1 and TRBJ2-1 gives the whole variable domain EAEVAQSPRYKITEKSQAVAFWCDPISGHATLYWYRQILGQGPELLVQFQDESVVDDSQLPKDRFSAERLKGVDSTLKIQPAELGDSAMYLCASSLSQEQFFGPGTRLTVL.

CDR3 sequence reads: CASSLLDGEQYF. CDR3 nucleotide sequence: TGTGCCAGCAGCCTCCTGGATGGCGAGCAGTACTTC. This sequence joins TRBV28 and TRBJ2-7; D gene unclear. There are 12 residues in the CDR3. CDR1 MDHEN and CDR2 SYDVKM come from the germline V gene. Between the trimmed V and J ends, which lost 6 bases and 6 bases, there was a span of 12 bases.

This clonotype was seen a handful of times. It may be a read error: a sequence one base away is much more abundant. The rearrangement links TRBV4-2 to TRBJ2-1; 11 nucleotides agree with TRBD2. The CDR3 loop spans 15 amino acids. CDR1 and CDR2 (germline): LGHNA, YNFKEQ. The CDR3 region is CAGSHSGRALNEQFF. In DNA form, the CDR3 reads TGTGCCGGCAGCCATAGCGGGAGGGCCCTTAATGAGCAGTTCTTC.

This clonotype was seen more than once but under ten times. This chain uses TRBV9 with TRBJ1-2, with 7 bases fitting TRBD1. From germline, CDR1 is SGDLS and CDR2 YYNGEE. V was clipped by 3 bases and J by 8 bases; unmatched bases: 10. There are 14 residues in the CDR3. The chain's CDR3 is CASSATGTARGYTF. In nucleotides, the CDR3 is TGTGCCAGCAGCGCTACCGGGACAGCGAGAGGCTACACCTTC.

This clonotype has a handful of counts. V gene TRBV20-1 combines with J gene TRBJ2-1; TRBD1 agrees at 8 bases. The CDR3 contains 14 residues. CDR1 DFQATT and CDR2 SNEGSKA come from the germline V gene (reference sequence). V was clipped by 1 base and J by 5 bases; unmatched bases: 4. The CDR3 loop reads CSARGTGWNNEQFF. For the CDR3, the DNA is TGCAGTGCTAGAGGGACAGGGTGGAACAATGAGCAGTTCTTC.

This clonotype was seen a handful of times. The chain joins TRBV27 to TRBJ1-2; TRBD1 might be the D (5 bases). CDR3 length equals 12 residues. Trimming removed 5 bases from V and 6 bases from J, with 10 bases in between. CDR1 MNHEY and CDR2 SMNVEV come from the germline V gene (reference sequence). The CDR3 spells CASSPRGHGYTF. In DNA, the CDR3 is TGTGCCAGCAGTCCACGGGGCCATGGCTACACCTTC.

The chain links TRBV5-1 to TRBJ2-3; 9 nucleotides align to TRBD2. V was pared by 2 bases and J by 4 bases, with 5 bases of the junction left unmatched. The CDR3 has 15 residues. Germline CDR1 SGHRS, CDR2 YFSETQ. This CDR3 is CASSFAGGPSDTQYF. The CDR3 DNA follows: TGCGCCAGCAGCTTTGCGGGAGGGCCGTCAGATACGCAGTATTTT.

By sample fraction, this clonotype is hyperexpanded. This rearrangement joins TRBV6-6 to TRBJ2-1; D is perhaps TRBD1 (5 bases). Germline V lookup: CDR1 MNHNY, CDR2 SVGAGI (reference sequence). Between the trimmed V and J ends, which lost 2 bases and 5 bases, there was a span of 13 bases. CDR3 length: 15 amino acids. The CDR3 region is CASSYRGLVNNEQFF. In DNA, the CDR3 is TGTGCCAGCAGTTACAGGGGTCTAGTCAACAATGAGCAGTTCTTC.

This clonotype is judged medium-sized. This chain joins TRBV4-3 and TRBJ2-7; no clear D. The CDR3 contains 15 residues. V lost 0 bases to trimming and J lost 6 bases, with 15 bases between them. The germline V gene encodes CDR1 LGHNA and CDR2 YSLEER. The chain's CDR3 is CASSQEPASFTEQYF. CDR3 nucleotide sequence: TGCGCCAGCAGCCAAGAACCCGCCTCTTTCACCGAGCAGTACTTC.

By its share, this clonotype is medium-sized. The V call is TRBV6-6, the J call TRBJ2-1; 7 bases align to TRBD1. CDR1 and CDR2 from the germline V gene are MNHNY and SVGAGI (reference sequence). This CDR3 is built from 15 residues. J was trimmed by 3 bases and V by 1 base; bases with no gene match: 3. CDR3 sequence reads: CASSYWDSDYNEQFF. The CDR3 region has the DNA TGTGCCAGCAGTTACTGGGACAGCGACTACAATGAGCAGTTCTTC.

This clonotype turned up a few times. This chain connects TRBV29-1 to TRBJ2-5; TRBD1 aligns across 9 bases. V was clipped by 4 bases and J by 7 bases; unmatched bases: 7. The CDR3 runs to 13 residues. Germline V CDR1 and CDR2: SQVTM, ANQGSEA. The CDR3 here is CSVATGGRGTQYF. The CDR3 DNA reads as TGCAGCGTTGCGACAGGGGGGAGGGGGACCCAGTACTTC.

The chain joins TRBV7-2 to TRBJ2-5; 8 positions agree with TRBD2. Per the germline V gene, CDR1 is SGHTA and CDR2 is FQGNSA. V dropped 4 bases and J dropped 5; count of bases not matched to a gene: 9. The CDR3 loop spans 15 amino acids. This chain's CDR3 is CASSSRTSSGETQYF. CDR3 nucleotides: TGTGCCAGCAGCTCTAGGACTAGCTCAGGGGAGACCCAGTACTTC.

Relative to its sample, this clonotype is medium-sized. The chain recombines TRBV4-1 with TRBJ2-1; 9 bases are a match to TRBD1. The germline CDR1 and CDR2 sequences are MGHRA and YSYEKL. V shed 3 bases and J 7 bases; nucleotides not matched to a gene: 7. The CDR3 totals 15 residues. The DNA of the CDR3 is TGCGCCAGCAGCCACCTCGGGACAGGGTTTAATGAGCAGTTCTTC. Its translation: CASSHLGTGFNEQFF.

The sample holds a few counts of this clonotype. The V and J genes are TRBV20-1 and TRBJ2-1; the D gene is possibly TRBD1 (5 bases). The V end lost 2 bases, the J end lost 5 bases, and 7 bases lay between the germline ends. CDR1 and CDR2 (germline): DFQATT, SNEGSKA (reference sequence). The CDR3 runs to 12 residues. The CDR3 sequence is CSARRQNNEQFF. CDR3 DNA sequence: TGCAGTGCTAGACGACAGAACAATGAGCAGTTCTTC.

The chain links TRBV3-1 to TRBJ1-3; D not resolved. The germline V gene encodes CDR1 LGHDT and CDR2 YNNKEL (reference sequence). The CDR3 has 13 amino acids. V lost 3 bases and J lost 0, with 3 bases in between. The CDR3 DNA follows: TGTGCCAGCAGCCACCTCTCTGGAAACACCATATATTTT. Translation: CASSHLSGNTIYF.

Turning to this clonotype: One end of the junction varies from germline; a read error may be responsible. The rearrangement joins TRBV18 to TRBJ2-6; D might be TRBD1 (5 bases). The CDR3 covers 14 residues. The germline gives CDR1 KGHSH, CDR2 LQKENI. The CDR3: CASSHGAGANVQTF. The CDR3 DNA reads as TGTGCCAGCTCACATGGGGCTGGGGCCAACGTCCAGACTTTC.

In this sample, this clonotype is medium-sized. The genes are TRBV20-1 and TRBJ1-2; D is possibly TRBD1 (6 bases). V lost 2 bases and J lost 3, with 13 bases in between. The germline V gene encodes CDR1 DFQATT and CDR2 SNEGSKA (reference sequence). This CDR3 region has 14 residues. CDR3 protein: CSARPDRMDYGYTF. The CDR3 DNA reads TGCAGTGCTAGACCCGACAGGATGGACTATGGCTACACCTTC.

The V call is TRBV20-1, the J call TRBJ2-3; 11 nucleotides match TRBD2. The junction had 9 bases not matched to a gene; V was cut back by 2 bases and J by 14 bases. CDR3 length equals 13 residues. The germline V gene encodes CDR1 DFQATT and CDR2 SNEGSKA (reference sequence). The CDR3 bases are TGCAGTGCTAGACCCGGGACTAGCGGTTCAACGTATTTT. It codes for CSARPGTSGSTYF.

In its sample, this clonotype is medium-sized. The CDR3 bases are TGTGCCAGCAGCCCCAGGGGGGTTGCCGAGCAGTACGTC. It codes for CASSPRGVAEQYV. This chain uses TRBV7-2 with TRBJ2-7; D possibly corresponds to TRBD1 (7 bases). Trimming stripped 5 bases from V and 6 bases from J, with 14 bases between. Germline lookup yields CDR1 SGHTA and CDR2 FQGNSA. The CDR3 consists of 13 residues.

This clonotype was detected only a few times. The chain combines TRBV4-2 with TRBJ1-3, with D uncertain. V was clipped by 0 bases and J by 2 bases, with 11 bases between them. CDR1 is LGHNA, CDR2 YNFKEQ, per germline. The CDR3 is made up of 16 amino acids. The CDR3: CASSQEFRQAGNTIYF. CDR3 bases: TGTGCCAGCAGCCAAGAGTTCAGGCAGGCTGGAAACACCATATATTTT.